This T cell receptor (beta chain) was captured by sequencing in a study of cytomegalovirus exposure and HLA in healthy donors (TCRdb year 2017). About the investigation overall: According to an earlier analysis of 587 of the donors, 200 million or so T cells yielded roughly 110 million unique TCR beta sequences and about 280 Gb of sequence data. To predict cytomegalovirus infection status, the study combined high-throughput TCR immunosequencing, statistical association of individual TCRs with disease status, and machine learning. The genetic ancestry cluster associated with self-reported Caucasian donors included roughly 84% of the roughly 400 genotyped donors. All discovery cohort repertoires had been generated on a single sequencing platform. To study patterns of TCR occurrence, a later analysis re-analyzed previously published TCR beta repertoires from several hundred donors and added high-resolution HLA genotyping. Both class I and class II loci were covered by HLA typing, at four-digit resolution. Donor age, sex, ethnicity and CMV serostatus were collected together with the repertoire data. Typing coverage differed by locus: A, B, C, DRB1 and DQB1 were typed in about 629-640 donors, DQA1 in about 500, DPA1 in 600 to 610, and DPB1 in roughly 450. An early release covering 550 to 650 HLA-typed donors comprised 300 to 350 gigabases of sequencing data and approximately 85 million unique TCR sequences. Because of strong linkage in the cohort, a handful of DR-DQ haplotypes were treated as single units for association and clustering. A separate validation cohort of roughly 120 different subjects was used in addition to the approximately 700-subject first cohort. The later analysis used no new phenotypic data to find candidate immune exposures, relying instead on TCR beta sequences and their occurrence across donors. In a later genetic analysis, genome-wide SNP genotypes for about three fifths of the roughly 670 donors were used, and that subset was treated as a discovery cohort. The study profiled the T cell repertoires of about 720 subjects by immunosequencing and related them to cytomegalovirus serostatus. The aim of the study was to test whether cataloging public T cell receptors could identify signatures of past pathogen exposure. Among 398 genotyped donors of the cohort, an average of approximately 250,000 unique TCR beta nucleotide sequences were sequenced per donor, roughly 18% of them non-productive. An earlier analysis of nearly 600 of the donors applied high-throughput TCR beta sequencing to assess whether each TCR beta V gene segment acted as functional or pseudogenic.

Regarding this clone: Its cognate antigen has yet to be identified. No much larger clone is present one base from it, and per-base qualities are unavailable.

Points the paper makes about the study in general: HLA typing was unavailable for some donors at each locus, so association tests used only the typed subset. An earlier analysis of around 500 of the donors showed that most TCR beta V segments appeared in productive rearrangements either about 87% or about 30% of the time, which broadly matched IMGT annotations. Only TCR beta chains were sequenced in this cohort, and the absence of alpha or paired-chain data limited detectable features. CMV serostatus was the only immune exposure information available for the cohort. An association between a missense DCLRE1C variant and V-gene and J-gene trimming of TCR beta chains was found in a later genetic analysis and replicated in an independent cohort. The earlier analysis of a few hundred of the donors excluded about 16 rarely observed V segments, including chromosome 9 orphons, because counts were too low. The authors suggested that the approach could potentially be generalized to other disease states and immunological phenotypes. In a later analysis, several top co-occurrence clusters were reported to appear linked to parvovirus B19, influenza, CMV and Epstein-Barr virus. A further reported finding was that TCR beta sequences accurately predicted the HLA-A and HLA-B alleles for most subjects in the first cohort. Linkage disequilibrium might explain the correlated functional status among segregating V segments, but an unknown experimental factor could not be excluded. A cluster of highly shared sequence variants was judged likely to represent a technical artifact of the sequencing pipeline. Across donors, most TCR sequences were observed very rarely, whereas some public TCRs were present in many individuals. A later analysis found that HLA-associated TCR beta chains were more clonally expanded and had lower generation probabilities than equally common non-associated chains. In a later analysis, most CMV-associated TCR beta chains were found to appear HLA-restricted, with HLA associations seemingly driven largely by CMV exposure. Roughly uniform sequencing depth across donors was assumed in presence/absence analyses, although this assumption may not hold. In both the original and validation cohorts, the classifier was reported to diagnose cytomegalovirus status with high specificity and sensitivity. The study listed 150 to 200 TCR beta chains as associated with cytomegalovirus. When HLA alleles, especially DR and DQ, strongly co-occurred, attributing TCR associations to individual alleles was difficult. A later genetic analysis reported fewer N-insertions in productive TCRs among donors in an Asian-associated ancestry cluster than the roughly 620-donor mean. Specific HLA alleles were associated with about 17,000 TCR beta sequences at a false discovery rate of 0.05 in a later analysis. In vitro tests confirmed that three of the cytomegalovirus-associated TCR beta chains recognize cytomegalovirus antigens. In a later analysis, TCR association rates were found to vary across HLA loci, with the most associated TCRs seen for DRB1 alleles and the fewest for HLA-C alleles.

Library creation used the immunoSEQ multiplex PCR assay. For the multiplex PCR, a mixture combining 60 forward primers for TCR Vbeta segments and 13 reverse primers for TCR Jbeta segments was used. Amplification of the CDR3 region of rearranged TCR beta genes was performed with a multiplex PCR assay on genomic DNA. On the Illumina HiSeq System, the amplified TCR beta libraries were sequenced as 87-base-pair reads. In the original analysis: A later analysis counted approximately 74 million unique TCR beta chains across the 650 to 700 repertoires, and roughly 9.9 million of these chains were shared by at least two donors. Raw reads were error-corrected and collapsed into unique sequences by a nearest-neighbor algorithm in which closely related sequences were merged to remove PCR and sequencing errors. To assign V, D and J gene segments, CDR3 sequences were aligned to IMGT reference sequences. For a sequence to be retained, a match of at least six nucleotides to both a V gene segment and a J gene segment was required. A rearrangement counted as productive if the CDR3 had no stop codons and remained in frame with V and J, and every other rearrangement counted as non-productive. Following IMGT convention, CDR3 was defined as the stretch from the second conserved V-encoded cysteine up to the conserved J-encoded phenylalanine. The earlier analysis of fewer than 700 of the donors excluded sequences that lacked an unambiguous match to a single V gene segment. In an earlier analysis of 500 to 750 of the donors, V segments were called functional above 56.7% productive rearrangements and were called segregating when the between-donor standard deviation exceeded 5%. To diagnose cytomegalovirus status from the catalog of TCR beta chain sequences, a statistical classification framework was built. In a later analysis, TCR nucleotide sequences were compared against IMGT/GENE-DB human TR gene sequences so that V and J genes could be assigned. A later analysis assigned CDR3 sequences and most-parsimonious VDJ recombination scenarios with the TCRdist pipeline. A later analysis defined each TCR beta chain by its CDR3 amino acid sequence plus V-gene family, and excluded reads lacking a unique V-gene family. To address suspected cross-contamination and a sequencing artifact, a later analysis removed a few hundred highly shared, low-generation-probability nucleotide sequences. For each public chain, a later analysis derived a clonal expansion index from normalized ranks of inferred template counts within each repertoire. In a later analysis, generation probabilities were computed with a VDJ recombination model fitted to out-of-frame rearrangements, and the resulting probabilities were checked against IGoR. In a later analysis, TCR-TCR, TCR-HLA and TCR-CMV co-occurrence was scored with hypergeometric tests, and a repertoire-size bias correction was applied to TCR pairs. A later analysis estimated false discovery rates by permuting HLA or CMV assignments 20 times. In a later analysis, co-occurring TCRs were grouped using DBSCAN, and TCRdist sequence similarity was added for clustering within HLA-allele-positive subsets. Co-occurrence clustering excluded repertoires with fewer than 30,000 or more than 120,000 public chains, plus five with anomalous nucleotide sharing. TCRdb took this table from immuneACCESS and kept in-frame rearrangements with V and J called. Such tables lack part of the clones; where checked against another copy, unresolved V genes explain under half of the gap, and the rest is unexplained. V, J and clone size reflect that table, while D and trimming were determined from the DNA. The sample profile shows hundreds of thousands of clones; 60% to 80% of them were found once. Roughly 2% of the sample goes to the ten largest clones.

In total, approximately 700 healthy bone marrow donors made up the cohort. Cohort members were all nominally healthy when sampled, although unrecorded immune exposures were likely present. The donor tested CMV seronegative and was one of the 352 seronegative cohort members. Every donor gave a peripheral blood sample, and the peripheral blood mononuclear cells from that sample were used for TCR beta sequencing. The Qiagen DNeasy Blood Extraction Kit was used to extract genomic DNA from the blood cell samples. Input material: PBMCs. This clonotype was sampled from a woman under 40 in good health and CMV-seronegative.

The DNA is as follows: TGTGCCAGCAGTGACGCGGGACAGGGATTAAAGCAGTACTTC. Translated, this is CASSDAGQGLKQYF. The chain joins TRBV6-6 to TRBJ2-7; TRBD1 matches 9 bases in the middle. The germline V and J ends show losses of 5 bases and 8 bases respectively, and no gene match explains 10 bases of the junction. The germline V gene (reference sequence) specifies MNHNY as CDR1 and SVGAGI as CDR2. Spanning cysteine to phenylalanine, the CDR3 consists of 14 amino acids. Only the CDR3 DNA is retained, 42 bases long and in frame from the first base.